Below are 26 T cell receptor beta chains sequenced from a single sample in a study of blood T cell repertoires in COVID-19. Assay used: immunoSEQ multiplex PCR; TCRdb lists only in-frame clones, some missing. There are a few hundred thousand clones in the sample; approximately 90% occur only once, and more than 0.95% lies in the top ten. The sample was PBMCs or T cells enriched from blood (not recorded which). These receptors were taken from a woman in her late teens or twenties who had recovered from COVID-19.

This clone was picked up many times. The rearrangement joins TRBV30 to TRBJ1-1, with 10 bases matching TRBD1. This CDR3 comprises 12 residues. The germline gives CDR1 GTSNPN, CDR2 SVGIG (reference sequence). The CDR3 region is CAFGQGEGEAFF. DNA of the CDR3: TGTGCTTTTGGACAGGGGGAAGGTGAAGCTTTCTTT.

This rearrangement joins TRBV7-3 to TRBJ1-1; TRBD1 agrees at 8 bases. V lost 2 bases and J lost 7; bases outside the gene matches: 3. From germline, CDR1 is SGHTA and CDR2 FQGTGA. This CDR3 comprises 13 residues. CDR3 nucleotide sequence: TGTGCCAGCAGCTTATCAACAGGGGGTGAAGCTTTCTTT. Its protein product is CASSLSTGGEAFF.

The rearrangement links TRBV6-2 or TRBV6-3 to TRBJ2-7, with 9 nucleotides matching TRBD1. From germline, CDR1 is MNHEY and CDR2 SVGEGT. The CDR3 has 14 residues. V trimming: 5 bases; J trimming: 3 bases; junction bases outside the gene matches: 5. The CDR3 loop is CASSVRDRVYEQYF. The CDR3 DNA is TGTGCCAGCAGTGTCCGGGACAGGGTCTACGAGCAGTACTTC.

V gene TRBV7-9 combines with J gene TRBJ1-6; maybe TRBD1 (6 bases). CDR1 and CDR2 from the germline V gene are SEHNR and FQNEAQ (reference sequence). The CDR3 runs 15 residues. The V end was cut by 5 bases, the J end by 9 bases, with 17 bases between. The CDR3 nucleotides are TGTGCCAGCAGCCAGGCTCCAGGGGTGGCTTCACCCCTCCACTTT. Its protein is CASSQAPGVASPLHF.

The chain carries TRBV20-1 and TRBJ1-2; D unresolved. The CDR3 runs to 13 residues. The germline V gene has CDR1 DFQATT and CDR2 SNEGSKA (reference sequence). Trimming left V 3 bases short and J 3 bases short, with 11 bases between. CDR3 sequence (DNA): TGCAGTGCTAGTCCTCGGTATGACTATGGCTACACCTTC. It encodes CSASPRYDYGYTF.

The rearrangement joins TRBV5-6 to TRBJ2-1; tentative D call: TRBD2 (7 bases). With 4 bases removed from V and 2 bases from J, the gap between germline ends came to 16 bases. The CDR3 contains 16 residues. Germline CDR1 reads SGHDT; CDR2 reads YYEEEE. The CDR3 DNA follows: TGTGCCAGCAGCCCACTGGGGGGGGGCACCTACAATGAGCAGTTCTTC. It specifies CASSPLGGGTYNEQFF.

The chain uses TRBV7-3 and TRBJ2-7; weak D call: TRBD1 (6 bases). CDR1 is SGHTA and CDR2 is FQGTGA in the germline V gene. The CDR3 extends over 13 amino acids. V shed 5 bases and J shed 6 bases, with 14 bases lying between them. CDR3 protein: CASSPQGLREQYF. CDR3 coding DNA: TGTGCCAGCAGCCCACAGGGTTTGCGCGAGCAGTACTTC.

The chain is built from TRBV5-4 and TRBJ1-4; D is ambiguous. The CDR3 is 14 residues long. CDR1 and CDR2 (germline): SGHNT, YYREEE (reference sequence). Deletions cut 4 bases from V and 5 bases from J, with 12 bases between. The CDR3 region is CASSPHSSNEKLFF. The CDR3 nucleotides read TGTGCCAGCAGCCCCCATTCGAGCAATGAAAAACTGTTTTTT. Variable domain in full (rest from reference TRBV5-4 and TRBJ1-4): ETGVTQSPTHLIKTRGQQVTLRCSSQSGHNTVSWYQQALGQGPQFIFQYYREEENGRGNFPPRFSGLQFPNYSSELNVNALELDDSALYLCASSPHSSNEKLFFGSGTQLSVL.

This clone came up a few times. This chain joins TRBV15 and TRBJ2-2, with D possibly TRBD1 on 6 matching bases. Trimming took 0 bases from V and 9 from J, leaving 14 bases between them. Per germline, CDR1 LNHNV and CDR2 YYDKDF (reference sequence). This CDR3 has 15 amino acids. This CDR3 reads CATSREGRGNRELFF. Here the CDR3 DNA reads TGTGCCACCAGCAGAGAGGGCAGGGGAAACCGGGAGCTGTTTTTT.

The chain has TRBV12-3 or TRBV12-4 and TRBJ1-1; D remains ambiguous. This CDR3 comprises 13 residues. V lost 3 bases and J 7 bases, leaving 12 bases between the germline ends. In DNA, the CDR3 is TGTGCCAGCAGTTTTTCGGCTCACTATGAAGCTTTCTTT. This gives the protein CASSFSAHYEAFF.

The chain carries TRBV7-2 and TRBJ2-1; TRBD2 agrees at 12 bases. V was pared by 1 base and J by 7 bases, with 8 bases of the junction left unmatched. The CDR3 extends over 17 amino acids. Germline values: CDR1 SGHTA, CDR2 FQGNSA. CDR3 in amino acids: CASSLEASGGARNEQFF. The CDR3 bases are TGTGCCAGCAGCTTAGAGGCTAGCGGGGGGGCCAGGAATGAGCAGTTCTTC.

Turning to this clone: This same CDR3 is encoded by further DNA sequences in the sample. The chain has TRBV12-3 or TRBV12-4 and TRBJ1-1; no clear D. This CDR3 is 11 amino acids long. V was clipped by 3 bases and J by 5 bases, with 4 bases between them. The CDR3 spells CASSFSTEAFF. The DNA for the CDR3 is TGTGCCAGCAGTTTTTCTACTGAAGCTTTCTTT.

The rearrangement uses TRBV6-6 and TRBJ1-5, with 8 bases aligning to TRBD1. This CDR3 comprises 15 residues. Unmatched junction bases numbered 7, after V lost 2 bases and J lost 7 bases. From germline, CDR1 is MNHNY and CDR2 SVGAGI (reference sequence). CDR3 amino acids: CASSYGQGAGQPQHF. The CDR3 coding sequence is TGTGCCAGCAGTTACGGGCAGGGGGCTGGGCAGCCCCAGCATTTT.

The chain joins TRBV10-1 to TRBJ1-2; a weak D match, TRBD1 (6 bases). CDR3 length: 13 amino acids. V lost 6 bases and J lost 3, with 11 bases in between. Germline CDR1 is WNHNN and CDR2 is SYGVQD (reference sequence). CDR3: CASSQGTDYGYTF. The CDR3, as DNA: TGCGCCAGCAGCCAGGGGACGGACTATGGCTACACCTTC.

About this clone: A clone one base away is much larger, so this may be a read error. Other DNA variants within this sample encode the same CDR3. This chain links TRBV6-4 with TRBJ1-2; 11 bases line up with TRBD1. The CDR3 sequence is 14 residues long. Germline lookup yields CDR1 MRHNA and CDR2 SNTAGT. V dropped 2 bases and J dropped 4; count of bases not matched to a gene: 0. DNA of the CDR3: TGTGCCAGCAGTGACGGGACAGGGGGCTATGGCTACACCTTC. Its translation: CASSDGTGGYGYTF.

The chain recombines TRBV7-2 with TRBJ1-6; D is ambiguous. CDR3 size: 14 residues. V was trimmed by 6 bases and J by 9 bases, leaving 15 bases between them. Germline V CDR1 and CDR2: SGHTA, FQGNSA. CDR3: CASRLEGHGSPLHF. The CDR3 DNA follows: TGTGCCAGCAGACTCGAGGGTCACGGTTCACCCCTCCACTTT.

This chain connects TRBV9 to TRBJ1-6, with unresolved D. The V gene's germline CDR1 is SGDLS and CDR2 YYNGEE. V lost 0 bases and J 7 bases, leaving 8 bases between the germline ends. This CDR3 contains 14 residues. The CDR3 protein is CASSVGTGNSPLHF. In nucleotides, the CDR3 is TGTGCCAGCAGCGTAGGGACGGGGAATTCACCCCTCCACTTT.

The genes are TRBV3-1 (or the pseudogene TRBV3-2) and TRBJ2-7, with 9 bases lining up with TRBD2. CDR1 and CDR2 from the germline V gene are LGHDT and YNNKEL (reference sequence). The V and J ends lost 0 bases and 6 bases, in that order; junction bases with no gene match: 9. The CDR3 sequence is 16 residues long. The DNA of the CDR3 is TGTGCCAGCAGCCAAGATGGGGCTAGCGGGGTAGCCGAGCAGTACTTC. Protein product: CASSQDGASGVAEQYF.

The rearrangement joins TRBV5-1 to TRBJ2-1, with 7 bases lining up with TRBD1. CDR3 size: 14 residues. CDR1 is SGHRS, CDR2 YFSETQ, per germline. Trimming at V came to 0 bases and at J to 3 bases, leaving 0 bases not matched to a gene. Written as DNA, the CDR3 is TGCGCCAGCAGCTTGGGACAGGGCTACAATGAGCAGTTCTTC. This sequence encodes CASSLGQGYNEQFF.

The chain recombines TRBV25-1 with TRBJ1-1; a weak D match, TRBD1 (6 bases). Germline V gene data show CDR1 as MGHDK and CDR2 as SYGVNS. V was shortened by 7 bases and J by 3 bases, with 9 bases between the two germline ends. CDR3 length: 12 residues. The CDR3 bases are TGTGCCAGCACAACAGGGTACACTGAAGCTTTCTTT. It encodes CASTTGYTEAFF.

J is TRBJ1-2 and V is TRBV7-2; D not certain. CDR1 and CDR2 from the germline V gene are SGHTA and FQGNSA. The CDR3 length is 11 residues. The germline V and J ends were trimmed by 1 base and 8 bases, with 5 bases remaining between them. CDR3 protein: CASSLGGGYTF. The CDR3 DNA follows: TGTGCCAGCAGCTTAGGCGGCGGCTACACCTTC.

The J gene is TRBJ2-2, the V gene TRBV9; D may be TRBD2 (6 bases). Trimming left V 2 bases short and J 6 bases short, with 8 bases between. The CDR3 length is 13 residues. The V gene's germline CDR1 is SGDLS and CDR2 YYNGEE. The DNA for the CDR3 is TGTGCCAGCAGCGTGGGGGAGGCCGGGGAGCTGTTTTTT. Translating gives CASSVGEAGELFF.

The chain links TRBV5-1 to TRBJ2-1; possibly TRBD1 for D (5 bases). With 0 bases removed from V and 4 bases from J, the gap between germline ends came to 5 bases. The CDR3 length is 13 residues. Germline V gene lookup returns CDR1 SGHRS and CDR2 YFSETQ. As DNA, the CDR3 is TGCGCCAGCAGCTTGGACAGGTACAATGAGCAGTTCTTC. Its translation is CASSLDRYNEQFF.

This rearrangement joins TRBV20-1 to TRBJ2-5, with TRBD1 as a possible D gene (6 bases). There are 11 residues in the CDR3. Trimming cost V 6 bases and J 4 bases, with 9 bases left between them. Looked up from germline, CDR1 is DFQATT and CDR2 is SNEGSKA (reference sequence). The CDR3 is CSANRAETQYF. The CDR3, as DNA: TGCAGTGCCAACAGGGCAGAGACCCAGTACTTC.

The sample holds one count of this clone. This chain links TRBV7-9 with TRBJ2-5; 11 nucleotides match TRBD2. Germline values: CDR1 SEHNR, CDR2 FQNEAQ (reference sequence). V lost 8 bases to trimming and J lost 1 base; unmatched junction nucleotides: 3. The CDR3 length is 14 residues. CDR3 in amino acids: CASGTSGGQETQYF. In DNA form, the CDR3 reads TGTGCCAGCGGAACTAGCGGGGGCCAAGAGACCCAGTACTTC.

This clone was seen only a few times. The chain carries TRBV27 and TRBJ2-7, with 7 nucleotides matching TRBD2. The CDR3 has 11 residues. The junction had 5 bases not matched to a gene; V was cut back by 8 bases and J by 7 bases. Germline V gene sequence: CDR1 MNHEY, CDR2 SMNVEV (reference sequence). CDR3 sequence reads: CASSLGGEQYF. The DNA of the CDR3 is TGTGCCAGCTCCCTGGGGGGGGAGCAGTACTTC.